This T cell receptor beta chain was obtained from a study of beta chain features in type 1 diabetes. The investigators reverse transcribed all of the isolated RNA, so they sequenced expressed TCRB transcripts. TCRdb's copy holds only in-frame clones and misses some; the assay was immunoSEQ multiplex PCR. The top ten clones hold 0.09% to 0.095% of a sample with just over 600,000 clones, about 16% of them seen once. The CDR3 loop spans 14 amino acids. The germline CDR1 and CDR2 sequences are MNHEY and SVGAGI. The germline V and J ends were trimmed by 4 bases and 6 bases, with 12 bases remaining between them. This clone came up a few times.

The sequenced material came from naive CD4+ T cells from blood. The chain employs TRBV6-5 and TRBJ1-4; TRBD1 might be the D (6 bases). This receptor was taken from a man aged 18 to 29 in good health. Written as DNA, the CDR3 is TGTGCCAGCAGTTCCGGGGGGCTTGATGAAAAACTGTTTTTT. This codes for CASSSGGLDEKLFF.